This TCR beta chain emerged from a study of blood T cell repertoires in COVID-19. TCRdb's copy holds only in-frame clones and misses some; the assay was immunoSEQ multiplex PCR. The sample has some 340,000 clones, more than 70% seen once; the top ten hold 2.5% to 3%. The CDR3 runs 17 residues. Unmatched junction bases numbered 6, after V lost 0 bases and J lost 2 bases. CDR1 is SGDLS, CDR2 YYNGEE, per germline. This TCR derives from a man aged 25 to 40 with active or convalescent COVID-19. Input material: peripheral blood. The chain uses TRBV9 and TRBJ2-3; TRBD2 matches at 10 bases. The DNA for the CDR3 is TGTGCCAGCAGCGTAGATGCTAGCGGGGGTTACACAGATACGCAGTATTTT. The encoded protein is CASSVDASGGYTDTQYF.